This T cell receptor (beta chain) is from a study of T cells in Graves' hyperthyroidism and ophthalmopathy. The CDR3 extends over 14 amino acids. In germline, CDR1 is GTSNPN, CDR2 SVGIG (reference sequence). The ends were cut back, 2 bases at V and 6 bases at J, with 16 bases in the middle. Notes on this clonotype: This may come from a read error, since a much larger clone is one base off.

The CDR3 regions of TCR beta were amplified from RNA transcripts. In the first-round RT-PCR of the TCR CDR3, the HTBI primer set was used. TCRdb recomputed calls from the multiplex PCR reads with MiXCR, one row per CDR3 protein. The sample contains about 640,000 distinct CDR3 sequences, more than 12% of which appear only once. The rearrangement joins TRBV30 to TRBJ1-2; D is possibly TRBD1 (5 bases). The sample was blood. This sequence was found in a woman between 45 and 65 years old with Graves' ophthalmopathy. The CDR3 DNA reads TGTGCCTGGAGTACGGATTCGGGGCCTCATGGCTACACCTTC. Translation: CAWSTDSGPHGYTF.